This is a list of T cell receptor beta chains from one sample in a study of regulatory T cells in long-lasting Graves disease. A single record per CDR3 protein comes from TCRdb applying MiXCR to the multiplex PCR reads. Of 450,000 to 600,000 distinct CDR3 sequences listed, about 13% are singletons. The same data also contributed to another study, on T cells in Graves' hyperthyroidism and ophthalmopathy.

Material: peripheral blood mononuclear cells (PBMCs), obtained at new diagnosis, from a patient treated with antithyroid drugs. The receptors originated from a man aged 25 to 40 with Graves disease. Both conserved end residues are part of each CDR3. The order of the fields is D gene, J gene, clone size, V gene, CDR3 DNA, CDR3 protein. D genes are given only for firm matches. Size values are once, few and many counts, or a class for expanded clones, and some rows have none.

D gene: TRBD1; J gene: TRBJ1-1; clone size: few; V gene: TRBV29-1; CDR3 DNA: TGCAGCGTTGTGGGGGGCAGGGGGGGCATTGGAGCTTTCTTT; CDR3 protein: CSVVGGRGGIGAFF
D gene: TRBD2; J gene: TRBJ2-1; clone size: many; V gene: TRBV20-1; CDR3 DNA: TGCAGTGCTGGATCCCTAGCGGGAGTATGGGATGAGCAGTTCTTC; CDR3 protein: CSAGSLAGVWDEQFF
D gene: .; J gene: TRBJ2-7; clone size: many; V gene: TRBV5-1; CDR3 DNA: TGCGCCAGCAGCTGGTTGGCGACGAGCTCCTACGAGCAGTACTTC; CDR3 protein: CASSWLATSSYEQYF
D gene: .; J gene: TRBJ2-7; clone size: many; V gene: TRBV6-1; CDR3 DNA: TGTGCCAGCACCATCCGCCGGACGGCCTCCTACGAGCAGTACTTC; CDR3 protein: CASTIRRTASYEQYF
D gene: .; J gene: TRBJ1-2; clone size: many; V gene: TRBV7-2; CDR3 DNA: TGTGCCAGCAGTTCCGCCTATGGCTACACCTTC; CDR3 protein: CASSSAYGYTF
D gene: .; J gene: TRBJ2-5; clone size: .; V gene: TRBV7-9; CDR3 DNA: TGTGCCAGCAGCCCCGTCGGGGCCCAAGAGACCCAGTACTTC; CDR3 protein: CASSPVGAQETQYF
D gene: TRBD1; J gene: TRBJ2-1; clone size: many; V gene: TRBV2; CDR3 DNA: TGTGCCAGCGGTCGGACAGGGGCGGGAGATTACAATGAGCAGTTCTTC; CDR3 protein: CASGRTGAGDYNEQFF
D gene: .; J gene: TRBJ2-2; clone size: many; V gene: TRBV12-3/TRBV12-4; CDR3 DNA: TGTGCCAGCAGTTTGCGGGACTCCCTAAGGAACACCGGGGAGCTGTTTTTT; CDR3 protein: CASSLRDSLRNTGELFF
D gene: .; J gene: TRBJ2-7; clone size: many; V gene: TRBV14; CDR3 DNA: TGTGCCAGCAGCCAAGATCTGGGCAGGGTAAACTACGAGCAGTACTTC; CDR3 protein: CASSQDLGRVNYEQYF
D gene: .; J gene: TRBJ1-1; clone size: many; V gene: TRBV5-1; CDR3 DNA: TGCGCCAGCAGCCCTACATGGATCTCATCTGAAGCTTTCTTT; CDR3 protein: CASSPTWISSEAFF